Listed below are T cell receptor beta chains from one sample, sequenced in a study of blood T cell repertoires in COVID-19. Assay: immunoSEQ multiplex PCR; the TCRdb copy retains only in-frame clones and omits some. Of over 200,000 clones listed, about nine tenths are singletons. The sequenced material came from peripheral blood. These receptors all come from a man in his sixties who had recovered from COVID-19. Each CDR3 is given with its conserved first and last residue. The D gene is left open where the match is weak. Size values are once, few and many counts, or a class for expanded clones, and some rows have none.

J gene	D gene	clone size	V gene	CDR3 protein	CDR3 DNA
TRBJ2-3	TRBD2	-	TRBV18	CASSPSLPGLAFNADTQYF	TGTGCCAGCTCACCAAGTTTGCCGGGACTAGCTTTCAACGCAGATACGCAGTATTTT
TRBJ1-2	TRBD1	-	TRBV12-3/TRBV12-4	CASSEQGRDGYTF	TGTGCCAGCAGCGAACAGGGGAGAGATGGCTACACCTTC
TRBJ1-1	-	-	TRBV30	CAWSSRQVLNTEAFF	TGTGCCTGGAGTTCCCGACAGGTTTTGAACACTGAAGCTTTCTTT
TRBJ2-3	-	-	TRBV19	CASSILRADTQYF	TGTGCCAGTAGTATACTCAGGGCAGATACGCAGTATTTT
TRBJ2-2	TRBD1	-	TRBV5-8	CASSPGQAMPGELFF	TGTGCCAGCAGTCCGGGACAGGCTATGCCCGGGGAGCTGTTTTTT
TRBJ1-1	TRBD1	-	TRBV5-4	CAGGGANTEAFF	TGTGCCGGAGGGGGCGCGAACACTGAAGCTTTCTTT
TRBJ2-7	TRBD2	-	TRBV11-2	CASSLILAGTYEQYF	TGTGCCAGCAGCTTAATACTAGCGGGGACCTACGAGCAGTACTTC
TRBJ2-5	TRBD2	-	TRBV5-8	CASSRSQGGETQYF	TGTGCCAGCAGCCGCTCCCAGGGAGGGGAGACCCAGTACTTC
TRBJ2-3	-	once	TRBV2	CAGQSTDTQYF	TGTGCCGGACAAAGCACAGATACGCAGTATTTT
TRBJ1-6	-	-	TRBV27	CASSFSSRPNSPLHF	TGTGCCAGCAGTTTTAGTAGCCGGCCTAATTCACCCCTCCACTTT
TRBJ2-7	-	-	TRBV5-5	CASSLAGLRPEQYF	TGTGCCAGCAGCTTGGCAGGGTTACGACCCGAGCAGTACTTC
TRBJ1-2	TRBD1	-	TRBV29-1	CSATTGYGYTF	TGCAGCGCAACGACAGGGTACGGCTACACCTTC
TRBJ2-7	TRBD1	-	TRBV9	CASSVGQRFYEQYF	TGTGCCAGCAGCGTGGGACAGAGATTCTACGAGCAGTACTTC
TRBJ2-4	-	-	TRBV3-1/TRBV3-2	CASSHRDIQYF	TGTGCCAGCAGCCACAGGGACATTCAGTACTTC
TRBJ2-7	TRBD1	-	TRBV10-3	CAISESTGSYEQYF	TGTGCCATCAGTGAGTCGACAGGGTCCTACGAGCAGTACTTC
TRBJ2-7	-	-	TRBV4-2	CASSQGPGTGDYEQYF	TGTGCCAGCAGCCAAGGTCCGGGGACTGGGGACTACGAGCAGTACTTC
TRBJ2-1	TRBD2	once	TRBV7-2	CASSLWTSGGHEQFF	TGTGCCAGCAGCCTTTGGACTAGCGGGGGGCATGAGCAGTTCTTC
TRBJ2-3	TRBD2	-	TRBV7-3	CASSSKGTSGGRTDTQYF	TGTGCCAGCAGCTCAAAGGGAACTAGCGGGGGCCGCACAGATACGCAGTATTTT
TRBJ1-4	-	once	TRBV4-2	CASSQELSGSWRNNEKLFF	TGTGCCAGCAGCCAAGAGTTGTCCGGGTCGTGGAGAAATAATGAAAAACTGTTTTTT
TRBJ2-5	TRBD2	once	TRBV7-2	CASSLVLGSSGGPGETQYF	TGTGCCAGCAGCTTAGTGTTAGGGTCTAGCGGGGGGCCTGGAGAGACCCAGTACTTC
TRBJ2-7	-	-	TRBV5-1	CASSLEAGRYEQYF	TGCGCCAGCAGCTTGGAGGCAGGTCGCTACGAGCAGTACTTC
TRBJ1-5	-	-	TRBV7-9	CASSLGRGASQPQHF	TGTGCCAGCAGCTTAGGAAGGGGTGCGAGTCAGCCCCAGCATTTT
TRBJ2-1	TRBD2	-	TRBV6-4	CASSDGQGGSYNEQFF	TGTGCCAGCAGTGACGGGCAGGGAGGGTCCTACAATGAGCAGTTCTTC